This T cell receptor beta chain was identified in a study of cytomegalovirus exposure and HLA in healthy donors. In the case of this clone: Its antigen is currently unknown.

Overall study results and limits: Association of a missense DCLRE1C variant with TCR beta V- and J-gene trimming was reported in a later analysis. A list of more than 150 TCR beta chains associated with cytomegalovirus was given.

PCR was performed using 60 Vbeta and 13 Jbeta primers. Assay used: immunoSEQ multiplex PCR; TCRdb lists only in-frame clones, some missing. The profile shows approximately 130,000 clones, over 6.5% of them singletons. The source is a woman between 35 and 50 years old in good health and CMV-seropositive. What was sequenced was PBMCs.

The CDR3 loop reads CASSSRGGETQYF. In nucleotides, the CDR3 is TGTGCCAGCTCTTCCCGCGGGGGAGAGACCCAGTACTTC. The chain recombines TRBV18 with TRBJ2-5; 7 bases are shared with TRBD2. This CDR3 spans 13 amino acids. From germline, CDR1 is KGHSH and CDR2 LQKENI. Trimming took 6 bases from V and 4 from J; bases not matched to a gene: 5.